The 30 T cell receptor beta chains below all came from one sample that was sequenced in a study of blood T cell repertoires in COVID-19. Profiling relied on immunoSEQ multiplex PCR, and the TCRdb table lists in-frame clones only, not all of them. This table holds fewer than 200,000 clones, approximately 84% found once. Sequenced material: peripheral blood. These receptors were collected from an elderly woman with COVID-19, enrolled during active disease.

The chain's CDR3 is CAWSGTKQASYEQYF. The CDR3 DNA follows: TGTGCCTGGAGTGGGACAAAACAGGCCAGTTACGAGCAGTACTTC. The chain is built from TRBV30 and TRBJ2-7, with a possible D match to TRBD1 (5 bases). With 1 base removed from V and 4 bases from J, the gap between germline ends came to 17 bases. Germline CDR1 and CDR2: GTSNPN and SVGIG (reference sequence). The CDR3 totals 15 residues.

The gene calls are TRBV15 and TRBJ2-3; 8 nucleotides match TRBD2. The V gene end was trimmed by 6 bases and the J gene end by 6 bases; junction bases not matched to a gene: 8. CDR1 and CDR2 from the germline V gene are LNHNV and YYDKDF (reference sequence). The CDR3 consists of 14 residues. CDR3 amino acids: CATSRSGGVDTQYF. The DNA for the CDR3 is TGTGCCACCAGTAGGAGCGGGGGCGTCGATACGCAGTATTTT.

V and J are TRBV28 and TRBJ2-3, with TRBD1 matching over 9 bases. V was pared by 6 bases and J by 6 bases, with 4 bases of the junction left unmatched. This CDR3 has 13 amino acids. Germline values: CDR1 MDHEN, CDR2 SYDVKM. CDR3 bases: TGTGCCAGCAGCCGACAGGGGGTGGATACGCAGTATTTT. Translating it yields CASSRQGVDTQYF.

The chain joins TRBV6-2 or TRBV6-3 to TRBJ1-2; unclear D gene. CDR3 length equals 14 residues. Germline CDR1 reads MNHEY; CDR2 reads SVGEGT. V lost 0 bases to trimming and J lost 8 bases, with 13 bases between them. Here the CDR3 DNA reads TGTGCCAGCAGTTACTCCGGCCAAAGGAGCGGCTACACCTTC. Protein product: CASSYSGQRSGYTF.

The chain employs TRBV18 and TRBJ2-3, with TRBD1 as a possible D gene (5 bases). The ends were cut back, 2 bases at V and 4 bases at J, with 7 bases in the middle. This CDR3 spans 13 amino acids. CDR1 and CDR2 from the germline V gene are KGHSH and LQKENI. CDR3 protein: CASSPGASDTQYF. As DNA, the CDR3 is TGTGCCAGCTCACCAGGGGCCTCAGATACGCAGTATTTT.

J is TRBJ2-7 and V is TRBV27; TRBD1 aligns across 11 bases. The J segment lost 6 bases and the V segment lost 4 bases, leaving 5 bases of the junction unmatched. In germline, CDR1 is MNHEY, CDR2 SMNVEV (reference sequence). The CDR3 runs to 14 residues. As DNA, the CDR3 is TGTGCCAGCAGTTACGGACAGGGGGCTTCCGAGCAGTACTTC. This codes for CASSYGQGASEQYF.

The rearrangement joins TRBV2 to TRBJ2-7, with no clear D. The germline V gene has CDR1 SNHLY and CDR2 FYNNEI. Trimming shortened V by 6 bases and J by 2 bases, and 8 bases separated the two germline ends. This CDR3 is 12 amino acids long. The CDR3 DNA sequence: TGTGCCAGCAGATCTCGAGCCTACGAGCAGTACTTC. Protein product: CASRSRAYEQYF. Full variable domain (outside the CDR3, taken from reference TRBV2 and TRBJ2-7): EPEVTQTPSHQVTQMGQEVILRCVPISNHLYFYWYRQILGQKVEFLVSFYNNEISEKSEIFDDQFSVERPDGSNFTLKIRSTKLEDSAMYFCASRSRAYEQYFGPGTRLTVT.

The chain carries TRBV9 and TRBJ1-1; possibly TRBD1 for D (6 bases). With 0 bases removed from V and 5 bases from J, the gap between germline ends came to 14 bases. The germline CDR1 and CDR2 sequences are SGDLS and YYNGEE. This CDR3 is built from 15 residues. Here the CDR3 reads CASSVATGFSTEAFF. Here the CDR3 DNA reads TGTGCCAGCAGCGTAGCTACAGGGTTTAGTACTGAAGCTTTCTTT. The complete variable domain, with remaining parts taken from reference TRBV9 and TRBJ1-1, reads DSGVTQTPKHLITATGQRVTLRCSPRSGDLSVYWYQQSLDQGLQFLIQYYNGEERAKGNILERFSAQQFPDLHSELNLSSLELGDSALYFCASSVATGFSTEAFFGQGTRLTVV.

This clone was recorded a few times. The rearrangement uses TRBV7-6 and TRBJ2-3; TRBD2 agrees at 12 bases. From germline, CDR1 is SGHVS and CDR2 FNYEAQ. The CDR3 contains 15 residues. Trimming at V came to 10 bases and at J to 6 bases, leaving 11 bases not matched to a gene. CDR3 sequence (DNA): TGTGCCACGGGGGCTAGCGGGGGGGCGAGTGATACGCAGTATTTT. Its translation: CATGASGGASDTQYF.

The chain carries TRBV12-2 and TRBJ2-2; the listed D gene, TRBD1, was not tested against the DNA. TRBV12-2 is flagged as a pseudogene. CDR3 length: 16 residues. In nucleotides, the CDR3 is TGTGCAAGTCGCTTCCCGACAGGTATCGACACCGGGGAGCTGTTTTTT. Protein product: CASRFPTGIDTGELFF.

The CDR3: CASSPRRLAGEYEQYF. CDR3 DNA sequence: TGTGCCAGCAGCCCCCGGCGGCTAGCGGGAGAGTACGAGCAGTACTTC. The rearrangement joins TRBV7-9 to TRBJ2-7; 10 bases line up with TRBD2. Looked up from germline, CDR1 is SEHNR and CDR2 is FQNEAQ (reference sequence). There are 16 residues in the CDR3. The trim removed 5 bases at V and 4 bases at J, leaving 11 bases unmatched.

The chain employs TRBV5-1 and TRBJ2-1, with 13 bases aligning to TRBD2. This CDR3 has 17 amino acids. The ends lost 0 bases at V and 7 bases at J; junction bases unmatched: 7. CDR1 is SGHRS and CDR2 is YFSETQ in the germline V gene. CDR3 nucleotides: TGCGCCAGCAGCTTGGGGGCCGGGACTAGCGGGATAAATGAGCAGTTCTTC. Translating gives CASSLGAGTSGINEQFF.

This clone showed up just once. The chain is built from TRBV2 and TRBJ2-7, with TRBD1 matching 11 bases. The CDR3 extends over 15 amino acids. V gave up 4 bases and J gave up 5 bases; unmatched junction bases: 7. Per the germline V gene, CDR1 is SNHLY and CDR2 is FYNNEI. This chain's CDR3 is CASSVQGQGADEQYF. The CDR3 nucleotides read TGTGCCAGCAGTGTACAAGGACAGGGGGCCGACGAGCAGTACTTC.

This clone has just a few counts. The chain uses TRBV10-3 and TRBJ2-1; D gene ambiguous. Germline V gene lookup returns CDR1 ENHRY and CDR2 SYGVKD. This CDR3 is 11 amino acids long. V was cut by 9 bases and J by 6 bases, with 9 bases left in between. The chain's CDR3 is CAMGRSNEQFF. The CDR3 nucleotides are TGTGCCATGGGTCGGAGCAATGAGCAGTTCTTC.

V is TRBV12-3 or TRBV12-4 and J is TRBJ1-2; the match to TRBD1 covers 9 bases. There are 12 residues in the CDR3. V gave up 5 bases and J gave up 14 bases; unmatched junction bases: 9. CDR3 in DNA: TGTGCCAGCAGTAAGTCCCCGGGACAGGGTACCTTC. Translated, it gives CASSKSPGQGTF.

The chain is built from TRBV5-4 and TRBJ1-2, with a tentative D call TRBD1 (6 bases). The CDR3 sequence is 16 residues long. With 5 bases removed from V and 4 bases from J, the gap between germline ends came to 21 bases. Germline V gene data show CDR1 as SGHNT and CDR2 as YYREEE (reference sequence). CDR3 sequence: CASSHPIDRTSYGYTF. The CDR3 DNA reads TGTGCCAGCAGTCACCCGATCGACAGGACTAGCTATGGCTACACCTTC. Variable domain in full (rest from reference TRBV5-4 and TRBJ1-2): ETGVTQSPTHLIKTRGQQVTLRCSSQSGHNTVSWYQQALGQGPQFIFQYYREEENGRGNFPPRFSGLQFPNYSSELNVNALELDDSALYLCASSHPIDRTSYGYTFGSGTRLTVV.

This rearrangement joins TRBV19 to TRBJ2-6, with TRBD2 as a possible D gene (5 bases). Germline values: CDR1 LNHDA, CDR2 SQIVND (reference sequence). V was clipped by 1 base and J by 2 bases, with 9 bases between them. This CDR3 has 16 residues. The CDR3 protein is CASSIAAGTGANVLTF. The CDR3 bases are TGTGCCAGTAGTATAGCTGCGGGTACTGGGGCCAACGTCCTGACTTTC.

This clone was seen more than once but under ten times. This chain joins TRBV27 and TRBJ2-1; 9 bases fit TRBD2. The trim removed 4 bases at V and 4 bases at J, leaving 14 bases unmatched. This CDR3 is built from 18 residues. Germline CDR1 MNHEY, CDR2 SMNVEV (reference sequence). CDR3 sequence reads: CASSWASGTSILYNEQFF. In DNA form, the CDR3 reads TGTGCCAGCAGTTGGGCTAGCGGGACCTCCATCCTATACAATGAGCAGTTCTTC.

The chain combines TRBV6-2 or TRBV6-3 with TRBJ1-2; D gene uncertain. The germline CDR1 and CDR2 sequences are MNHEY and SVGEGT. The CDR3 has 12 residues. Trimming stripped 3 bases from V and 3 bases from J, with 5 bases between. For the CDR3, the DNA is TGTGCCAGCAGTTATCGTGACTATGGCTACACCTTC. This codes for CASSYRDYGYTF.

V and J are TRBV10-1 and TRBJ2-1; 9 bases fit TRBD2. Germline loops: CDR1 WNHNN, CDR2 SYGVQD (reference sequence). CDR3 length equals 15 residues. J lost 9 bases, V lost 2 bases, and 8 bases had no gene match. The CDR3 is CASSEGTSFSGEQFF. The CDR3 nucleotides read TGCGCCAGCAGTGAGGGGACTAGCTTTTCTGGTGAGCAGTTCTTC.

V and J are TRBV2 and TRBJ2-1, with 11 nucleotides matching TRBD2. This CDR3 contains 15 residues. In germline, CDR1 is SNHLY, CDR2 FYNNEI. Trimming took 4 bases from V and 6 from J; bases not matched to a gene: 5. CDR3 sequence (DNA): TGTGCCAGCAGTGTAACTAGCGGGAGTGTCAATGAGCAGTTCTTC. Protein sequence: CASSVTSGSVNEQFF.

V gene TRBV5-4 combines with J gene TRBJ2-1, with 9 bases aligning to TRBD2. In germline, CDR1 is SGHNT, CDR2 YYREEE (reference sequence). V was clipped by 4 bases and J by 6 bases; unmatched bases: 2. This CDR3 is built from 13 residues. CDR3 nucleotide sequence: TGTGCCAGCAGCCGACTAGCGGCCAATGAGCAGTTCTTC. This sequence encodes CASSRLAANEQFF.

The chain combines TRBV7-2 with TRBJ1-1, with D tentatively TRBD1 (5 bases). V was cut by 3 bases and J by 4 bases, with 9 bases left in between. The CDR3 runs to 13 residues. From germline, CDR1 is SGHTA and CDR2 FQGNSA. CDR3 sequence reads: CASSFGGFTEAFF. The CDR3 DNA reads as TGTGCCAGCAGCTTTGGGGGGTTCACTGAAGCTTTCTTT. Full variable domain (rest looked up from reference TRBV7-2 and TRBJ1-1): GAGVSQSPSNKVTEKGKDVELRCDPISGHTALYWYRQSLGQGLEFLIYFQGNSAPDKSGLPSDRFSAERTGGSVSTLTIQRTQQEDSAVYLCASSFGGFTEAFFGQGTRLTVV.

The V gene is TRBV28, the J gene TRBJ2-5; perhaps TRBD1 as D (8 bases). This CDR3 is 15 amino acids long. The ends were cut back, 4 bases at V and 5 bases at J, with 17 bases in the middle. CDR1 and CDR2 (germline): MDHEN, SYDVKM. The CDR3 spells CASSSRTGREETQYF. CDR3 bases: TGTGCCAGCAGTTCCCGGACAGGGAGGGAGGAGACCCAGTACTTC.

There are a few counts of this clone. V is TRBV5-4 and J is TRBJ2-5; D uncertain. The CDR3 totals 16 residues. The germline gives CDR1 SGHNT, CDR2 YYREEE (reference sequence). The V gene lost 4 bases and the J gene lost 7 bases, with 23 bases spanning the gap. The CDR3 is CASSHGTAVADVTQYF. The CDR3 nucleotides are TGTGCCAGCAGCCATGGTACGGCCGTAGCAGATGTGACCCAGTACTTC. The complete variable domain, with remaining parts taken from reference TRBV5-4 and TRBJ2-5, reads ETGVTQSPTHLIKTRGQQVTLRCSSQSGHNTVSWYQQALGQGPQFIFQYYREEENGRGNFPPRFSGLQFPNYSSELNVNALELDDSALYLCASSHGTAVADVTQYFGPGTRLLVL.

V gene TRBV27 combines with J gene TRBJ1-2; TRBD1 matches at 8 bases. Germline CDR1 reads MNHEY; CDR2 reads SMNVEV (reference sequence). The ends lost 4 bases at V and 7 bases at J; junction bases unmatched: 5. The CDR3 has 13 amino acids. In nucleotides, the CDR3 is TGTGCCAGCAGTTCCCAGGGGGCGGGTGGCTACACCTTC. It yields the protein CASSSQGAGGYTF.

This clone has only a few counts. The chain uses TRBV11-3 and TRBJ1-1; TRBD1 agrees at 11 bases. V shed 6 bases, J shed 10 bases, and the junction held 19 bases outside the gene matches. This CDR3 is built from 17 residues. CDR1 is SGHNT and CDR2 is YENEEA in the germline V gene. The CDR3 sequence: CASRSDRGRLVVSGAFF. DNA of the CDR3: TGTGCCAGCAGATCGGACAGGGGGCGATTAGTTGTTTCTGGAGCTTTCTTT.

This clone has just a few counts. The rearrangement links TRBV4-1 to TRBJ2-7; 7 bases are shared with TRBD1. The germline V gene encodes CDR1 MGHRA and CDR2 YSYEKL. The V and J ends lost 4 bases and 7 bases, in that order; junction bases with no gene match: 13. CDR3 size: 15 residues. The DNA for the CDR3 is TGCGCCAGCAGCCCCCGGACAGGTCTCGGTGCGGAGCAGTACTTC. This encodes CASSPRTGLGAEQYF.

The chain joins TRBV6-4 to TRBJ1-1; D not resolved. Germline lookup yields CDR1 MRHNA and CDR2 SNTAGT. The CDR3 covers 13 residues. V lost 8 bases, J lost 0 bases, and 10 bases lay in between. In nucleotides, the CDR3 is TGTGCCAGCTCGAAGGAGATGAACACTGAAGCTTTCTTT. Translated: CASSKEMNTEAFF.

The chain links TRBV21-1 to TRBJ1-6. TRBV21-1 is reported as a pseudogene. The CDR3 extends over 16 amino acids. The CDR3 region is CASSNRGLQGLPPLHF. The CDR3 nucleotides read TGTGCCAGCAGCAACCGGGGACTTCAGGGATTGCCACCCCTCCACTTT.